The 5 T cell receptor beta chains reported below all come from one sample, sequenced in a study of blood T cells in healthy people across ages. A second roughly 7 to 11 cycle PCR used barcoded and J-beta primers. Each CDR3 protein gets one entry after TCRdb re-called the 5' RACE reads with MiXCR. The sample lists 700,000 to 900,000 distinct CDR3 sequences; roughly 50% were seen once. Sequencing was carried out using blood. The receptors were gathered from a man at least 80 years old in good health.

This sequence joins TRBV29-1 and TRBJ1-1, with 8 bases matching TRBD1. The CDR3 extends over 14 amino acids. CDR1 and CDR2 from the germline V gene are SQVTM and ANQGSEA. J lost 0 bases, V lost 6 bases, and 6 bases had no gene match. CDR3 sequence: CSVGQGQMNTEAFF. The CDR3, as DNA: TGCAGCGTAGGACAGGGTCAGATGAACACTGAAGCTTTCTTT. Drawing the rest from reference TRBV29-1 and TRBJ1-1, the complete variable domain is SAVISQKPSRDICQRGTSLTIQCQVDSQVTMMFWYRQQPGQSLTLIATANQGSEATYESGFVIDKFPISRPNLTFSTLTVSNMSPEDSSIYLCSVGQGQMNTEAFFGQGTRLTVV.

The rearrangement links TRBV4-2 to TRBJ2-4; 14 bases line up with TRBD2. The germline gives CDR1 LGHNA, CDR2 YNFKEQ. The CDR3 covers 15 residues. J gave up 13 bases and V 0 bases, and 5 bases lay outside the gene matches. CDR3 DNA sequence: TGTGCCAGCAGCCAAGAGACTAGCGGGAGGGGTGAGCAGTACTTC. Translating gives CASSQETSGRGEQYF.

The rearrangement joins TRBV21-1 to TRBJ2-1; the D segment call TRBD2 is taken from the table without a DNA check. TRBV21-1 is a pseudogene. This CDR3 spans 16 amino acids. The CDR3 spells CASSKGTSGSYNEQFF. CDR3 in DNA: TGTGCCAGCAGCAAAGGGACTAGCGGGAGCTACAATGAGCAGTTCTTC.

This clonotype turned up a few times. The chain employs TRBV7-2 and TRBJ2-3; D perhaps matches TRBD2 (5 bases). CDR3 length equals 15 residues. Looked up from germline, CDR1 is SGHTA and CDR2 is FQGNSA. V dropped 4 bases and J dropped 0 bases, with 11 bases sitting between them. The DNA for the CDR3 is TGTGCCAGCAGCTCGCGGAGGTCTAGCACAGATACGCAGTATTTT. It is translated as CASSSRRSSTDTQYF.

This clonotype was seen a handful of times. The chain is built from TRBV4-1 and TRBJ2-7; maybe TRBD1 (6 bases). V was clipped by 1 base and J by 4 bases, with 17 bases between them. Germline V CDR1 and CDR2: MGHRA, YSYEKL. This CDR3 is 16 amino acids long. The CDR3 nucleotides read TGCGCCAGCAGCCAAGTCGCCCAGGGGAGAGGGTACGAGCAGTACTTC. It codes for CASSQVAQGRGYEQYF.